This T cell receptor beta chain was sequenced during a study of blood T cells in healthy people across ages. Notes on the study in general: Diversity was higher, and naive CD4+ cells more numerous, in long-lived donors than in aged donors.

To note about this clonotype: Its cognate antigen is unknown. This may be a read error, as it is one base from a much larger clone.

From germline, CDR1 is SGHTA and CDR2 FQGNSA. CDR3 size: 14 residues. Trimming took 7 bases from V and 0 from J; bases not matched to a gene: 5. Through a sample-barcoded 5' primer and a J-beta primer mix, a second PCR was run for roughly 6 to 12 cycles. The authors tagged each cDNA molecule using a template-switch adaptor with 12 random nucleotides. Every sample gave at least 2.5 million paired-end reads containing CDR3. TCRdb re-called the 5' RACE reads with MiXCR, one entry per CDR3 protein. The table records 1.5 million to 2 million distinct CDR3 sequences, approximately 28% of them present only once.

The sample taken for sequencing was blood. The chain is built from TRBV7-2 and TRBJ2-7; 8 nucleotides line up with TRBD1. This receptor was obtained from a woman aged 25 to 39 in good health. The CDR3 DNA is TGTGCCAGCACCCCGGACAGGGCCTCCTACGAGCAGTACTTC. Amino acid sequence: CASTPDRASYEQYF.